This T cell receptor beta chain was documented in a study of T cells in Graves' hyperthyroidism and ophthalmopathy. In the ophthalmopathy cohort, Clinical Activity Score was at least 3, NOSPECS grade at least 4, and duration under 3 months. CDR1 and CDR2 from the germline V gene are MRHNA and SNTAGT. The CDR3 spans 16 residues. Trimming removed 2 bases from V and 4 bases from J; junction bases left unmatched: 7. RNA transcripts provided the source from which TCR beta CDR3 regions were amplified. Researchers ran a first-round RT-PCR on the TCR CDR3 using the HTBI primer set. Using its own MiXCR run on the multiplex PCR reads, TCRdb lists one record per CDR3 protein. The sample yields 350,000 to 400,000 distinct CDR3 sequences, about 18% seen once.

The sequence came from a man younger than 30 with Graves' ophthalmopathy. V gene TRBV6-4 combines with J gene TRBJ2-3; 9 nucleotides line up with TRBD2. The sample comprised blood. The CDR3, as DNA: TGTGCCAGCAGTGACGTAGGCGGGGGGGTTCCAGATACGCAGTATTTT. It specifies CASSDVGGGVPDTQYF.